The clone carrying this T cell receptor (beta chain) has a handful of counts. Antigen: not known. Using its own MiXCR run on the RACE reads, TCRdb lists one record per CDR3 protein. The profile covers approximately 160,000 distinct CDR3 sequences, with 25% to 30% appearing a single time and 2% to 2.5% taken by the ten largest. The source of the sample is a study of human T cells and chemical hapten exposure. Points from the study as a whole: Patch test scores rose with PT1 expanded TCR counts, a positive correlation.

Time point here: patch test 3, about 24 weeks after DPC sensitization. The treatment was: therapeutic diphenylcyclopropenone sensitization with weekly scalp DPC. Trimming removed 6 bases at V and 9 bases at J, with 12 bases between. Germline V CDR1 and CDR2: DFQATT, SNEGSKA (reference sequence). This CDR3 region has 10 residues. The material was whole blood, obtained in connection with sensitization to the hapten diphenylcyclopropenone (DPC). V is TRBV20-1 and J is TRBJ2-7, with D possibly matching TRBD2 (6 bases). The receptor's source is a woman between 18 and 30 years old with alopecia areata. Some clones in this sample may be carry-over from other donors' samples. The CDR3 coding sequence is TGCAGTGCCAGGGACTGGAGGCAGTACTTC. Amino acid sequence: CSARDWRQYF.